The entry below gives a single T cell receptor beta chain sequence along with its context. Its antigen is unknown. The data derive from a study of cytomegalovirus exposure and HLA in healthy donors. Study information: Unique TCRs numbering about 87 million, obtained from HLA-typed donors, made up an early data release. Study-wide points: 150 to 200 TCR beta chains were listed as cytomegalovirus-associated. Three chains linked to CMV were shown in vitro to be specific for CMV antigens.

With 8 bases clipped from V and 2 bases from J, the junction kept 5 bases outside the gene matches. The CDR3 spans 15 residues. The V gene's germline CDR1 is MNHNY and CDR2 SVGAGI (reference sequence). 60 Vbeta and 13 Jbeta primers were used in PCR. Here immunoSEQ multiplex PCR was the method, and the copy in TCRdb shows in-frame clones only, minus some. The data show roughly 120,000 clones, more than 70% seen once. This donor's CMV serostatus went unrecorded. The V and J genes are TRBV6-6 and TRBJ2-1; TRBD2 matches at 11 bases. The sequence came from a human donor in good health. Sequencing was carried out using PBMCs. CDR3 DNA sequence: TGTGCCAGCGGACTAGCGGGCGAAACCTACAATGAGCAGTTCTTC. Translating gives CASGLAGETYNEQFF.